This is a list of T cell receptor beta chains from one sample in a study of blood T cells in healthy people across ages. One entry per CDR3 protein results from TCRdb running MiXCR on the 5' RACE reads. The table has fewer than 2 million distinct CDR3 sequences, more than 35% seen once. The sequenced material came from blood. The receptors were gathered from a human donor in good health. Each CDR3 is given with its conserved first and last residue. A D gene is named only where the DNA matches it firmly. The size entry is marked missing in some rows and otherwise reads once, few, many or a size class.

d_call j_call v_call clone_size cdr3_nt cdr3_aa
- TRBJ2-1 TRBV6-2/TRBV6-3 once TGTGCCAGTGCGGGACTGGACTACAATGAGCAGTTCTTC CASAGLDYNEQFF
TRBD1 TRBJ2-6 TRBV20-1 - TGCAGTGCGAGTCGGGACAGTCACTCTGGGGCCAACGTCCTGACTTTC CSASRDSHSGANVLTF
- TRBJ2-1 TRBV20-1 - TGCAGTGCTAGAGCGTCCGGGACCCTCAATGAGCAGTTCTTC CSARASGTLNEQFF
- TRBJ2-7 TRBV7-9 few TGTGCCAGCAGCTGGGGCTACTGGGGCGACGAGCAGTACTTC CASSWGYWGDEQYF
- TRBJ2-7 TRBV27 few TGTGCCAGCAGTTTAATGACGGTCGGTTACGAGCAGTACTTC CASSLMTVGYEQYF
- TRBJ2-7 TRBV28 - TGTGCCAGCAGTTTGAAGGGCGAAGGCTACGAGCAGTACTTC CASSLKGEGYEQYF
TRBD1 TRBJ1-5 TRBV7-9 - TGTGCCAGCAGCCCAACGGGACAGGGGACGAGCAATCAGCCCCAGCAATTT CASSPTGQGTSNQPQQF
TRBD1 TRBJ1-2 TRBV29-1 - TGCAGCGTTCTGGGACAGGGGGTCTCCGGCCACACCTTC CSVLGQGVSGHTF
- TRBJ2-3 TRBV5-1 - TGCGCCAGCAGCCCTATTTTAAGCCCAGATACGCAGTATTTT CASSPILSPDTQYF
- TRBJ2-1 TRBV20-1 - TGCAGTGCTGCCATCCCCGGGGACGAGCAGTTCTTC CSAAIPGDEQFF
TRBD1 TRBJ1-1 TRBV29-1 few TGCAGCGTAGTCATGCTGACAGGGGAGACTGAAGCTTTCTTT CSVVMLTGETEAFF
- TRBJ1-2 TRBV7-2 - TGTGCCAGCAGCTTAGAGTCCCGGGATTGGTATGGCTACACCTTC CASSLESRDWYGYTF
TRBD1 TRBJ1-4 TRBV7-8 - TGTGCCAGCAGCCCCTTGGTGGACAGGGATGAAAAACTGTTTTTT CASSPLVDRDEKLFF
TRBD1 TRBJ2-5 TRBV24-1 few TGTGCCACCAGTGACCCCGGACAGGGCGAGACCCAGTACTTC CATSDPGQGETQYF
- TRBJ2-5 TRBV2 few TGTGCCAGCAGTGAAATCGGGGTGGTCATAGAGACCCAGTACTTC CASSEIGVVIETQYF
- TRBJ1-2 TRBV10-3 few TGTGCTATCAGCAGGGTCGAAGAAGGGGGCTACACCTTC CAISRVEEGGYTF
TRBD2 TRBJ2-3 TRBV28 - TGTGCCTCCAAAGCGGGGGGGTACGCAGATACGCAGTATTTT CASKAGGYADTQYF
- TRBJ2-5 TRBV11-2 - TGTGCCACCGCGAGTGTAGGGGAGACCCAGTACTTC CATASVGETQYF
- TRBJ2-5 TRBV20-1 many TGCAGTGCTAGGAAAGAGACCCAGTACTTC CSARKETQYF
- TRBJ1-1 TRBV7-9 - TGTGCCAGCAAATCACAGGGAGGCACTGAAGCTTTCTTT CASKSQGGTEAFF
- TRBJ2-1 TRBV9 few TGTGCCAGCAGCACCGTTAGAGGGGATGAGCAGTTCTTC CASSTVRGDEQFF
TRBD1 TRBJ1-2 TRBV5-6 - TGTGCCAGCAGCCGACCGGACAGGGGGTATATGGAACATCGGGCCGGCTACACCTTC CASSRPDRGYMEHRAGYTF
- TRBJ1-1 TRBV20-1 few TGCAGTGCTAGAGGAGCAGGGAAAGGGGGCACTGAAGCTTTCTTT CSARGAGKGGTEAFF
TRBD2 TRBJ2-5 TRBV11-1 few TGTGCCAGCAGCCTTGGAAGCGGGGGGGATATCTTCCAAGAGACCCAGTACTTC CASSLGSGGDIFQETQYF
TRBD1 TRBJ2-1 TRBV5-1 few TGCGCCAGCAGCCAGGGACAGGGGGGGTCAGGGGAGCAGTTCTTC CASSQGQGGSGEQFF
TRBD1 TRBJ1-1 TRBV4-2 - TGTGCCAGCAGCCTCCACGGCAGGGGGAACCCTGAAGCTTTCTTT CASSLHGRGNPEAFF
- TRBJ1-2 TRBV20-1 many TGCAGTGCTTCAGATAACTATGGCTACACCTTC CSASDNYGYTF
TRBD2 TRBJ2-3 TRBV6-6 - TGTGCCAGCAGTTACTCGTCAATAGCGGGGGGCACAGATACGCAGTATTTT CASSYSSIAGGTDTQYF
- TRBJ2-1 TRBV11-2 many TGTGCCAGCAGTTTACTGGGGAACAATGAGCAGTTCTTC CASSLLGNNEQFF
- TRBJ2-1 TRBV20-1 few TGCAGTGCTAGAGCTTTTGGTCCCGACAATGAGCAGTTCTTC CSARAFGPDNEQFF
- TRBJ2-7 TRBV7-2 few TGTGCCAGCAGCTTACATTCCCCGGACAACTACGAGCAGTACTTC CASSLHSPDNYEQYF
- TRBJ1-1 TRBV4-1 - TGCGCCAGCAGCCCTCAATCGAACAGTAGGACTGAAGCTTTCTTT CASSPQSNSRTEAFF
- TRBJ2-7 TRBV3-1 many TGTGCCAGCAGCCAAAGGGGAGTCTGGGACTACGAGCAGTACTTC CASSQRGVWDYEQYF
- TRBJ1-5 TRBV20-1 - TGCAGTGCTAGCCCGCCCTTAGGGAAGGAAGTATATAGCAATCAGCCCCAGCATTTT CSASPPLGKEVYSNQPQHF
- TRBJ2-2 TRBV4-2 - TGTGCCAGCAGCCCCACAGCGGGGAACACCGGGGAGCTGTTTTTT CASSPTAGNTGELFF